This record covers a single T cell receptor beta chain. The sample is drawn from a study of T cells expressing NK-cell markers. Germline V gene lookup returns CDR1 DFQATT and CDR2 SNEGSKA (reference sequence). The CDR3 covers 12 residues. TCRdb reprocessed the 5' RACE reads, with one entry per CDR3 protein and no DNA. The sample table sets out roughly 420,000 distinct CDR3 sequences. The V gene is TRBV20-1, the J gene TRBJ1-1. Sequencing was carried out using blood T cells: a sorted CD56 or NKG2C T cell subset, CD4+ or CD8+ T cells, or bulk PBMC T cells (not recorded which). This sequence originates from a woman aged 18-70 years in good health. The CDR3 spells CSAHGLEGEAFF.